These T cell receptor beta chains were read from a single sample in a study of cytomegalovirus exposure and HLA in healthy donors. Method: immunoSEQ multiplex PCR; TCRdb's copy keeps in-frame clones and lacks some. The sample gives tens of thousands of clones, 93% of which show up once; around 3.5% is in the top ten. The sample comprised PBMCs. Receptors were obtained from a woman under 40 in good health and CMV-seronegative. The CDR3 runs from the conserved cysteine through the conserved F or W. The D gene is left open where the match is weak. The size entry is marked missing in some rows and otherwise reads once, few, many or a size class.

d_gene,abundance,v_gene,j_gene,CDR3nt,CDR3aa
-,-,TRBV18,TRBJ1-2,TGTGCCAGCTCACCCAGGGAAGTCGGCTATGGCTACACCTTC,CASSPREVGYGYTF
TRBD2,-,TRBV29-1,TRBJ2-1,TGCAGCGTGGATACTAGCGGGGAAAATGAGCAGTTCTTC,CSVDTSGENEQFF
-,-,TRBV5-1,TRBJ1-1,TGCGCCAGCAGCTTGGGGGGCATTCGTACTGAAGCTTTCTTT,CASSLGGIRTEAFF
TRBD2,-,TRBV10-3,TRBJ2-1,TGTGCCATCAGTGAGTTGACGGGAGGAGGTGAGCAGTTCTTC,CAISELTGGGEQFF
-,-,TRBV18,TRBJ1-5,TGTGCCAGCTCACCAGAAGCAGGTTCCAATCAGCCCCAGCATTTT,CASSPEAGSNQPQHF
TRBD2,once,TRBV6-5,TRBJ2-4,TGTGCCAGCAGCGACACTAGCGGGGGTAACATTCAGTACTTC,CASSDTSGGNIQYF
-,-,TRBV5-1,TRBJ2-3,TGCGCCAGCAGGGAGGGTCCGGGGACAGATACGCAGTATTTT,CASREGPGTDTQYF
-,-,TRBV6-5,TRBJ2-7,TGTGCCAGCAGTTACGGGGCGGGGATCAGCTCCTACGAGCAGTACTTC,CASSYGAGISSYEQYF
TRBD1,-,TRBV5-1,TRBJ2-7,TGCGCCAGCAGCCCAGGACAGGGTTCCTACGAGCAGTACTTC,CASSPGQGSYEQYF
-,-,TRBV12-2,TRBJ1-6,TGTGCAATCCGCCCTACCTGTTGGGACATGAATTCACCCCTCCACTTT,CAIRPTCWDMNSPLHF
TRBD1,-,TRBV11-2,TRBJ1-1,TGTGCCAGCAGCTTAGTTTATCCCGAAAAGGGGGCTTTGATCACTGAAGCTTTCTTT,CASSLVYPEKGALITEAFF
-,-,TRBV7-9,TRBJ1-1,TGTGCCAGCAGCTTAGGTGGGGGTCGCGGGGCTGAAGCTTTCTTT,CASSLGGGRGAEAFF
TRBD1,-,TRBV6-5,TRBJ1-2,TGTGCCAGCAGTTACTCTCGACAGGGAGTCCATGGCTACACCTTC,CASSYSRQGVHGYTF
TRBD2,-,TRBV2,TRBJ2-3,TGTGCCAGCTCCTGGACTAGCAGCACAGATACGCAGTATTTT,CASSWTSSTDTQYF
TRBD2,-,TRBV9,TRBJ2-3,TGTGCCAGCAGCGTAGGGGTCAGCGGGGGAACAGATACGCAGTATTTT,CASSVGVSGGTDTQYF
TRBD1,-,TRBV5-1,TRBJ1-4,TGCGCCAGCAGCTTAGCGGACAGGGACGCAACTAATGAAAAACTGTTTTTT,CASSLADRDATNEKLFF